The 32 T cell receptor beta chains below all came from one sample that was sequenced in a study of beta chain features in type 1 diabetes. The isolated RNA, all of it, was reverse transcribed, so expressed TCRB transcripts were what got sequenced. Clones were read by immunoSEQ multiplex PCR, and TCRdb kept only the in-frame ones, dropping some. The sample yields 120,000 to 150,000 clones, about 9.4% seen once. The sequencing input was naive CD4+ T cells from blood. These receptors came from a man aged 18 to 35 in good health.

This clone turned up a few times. CDR3 region: CASSQVGQGRSFF. The CDR3 region has the DNA TGTGCCAGCAGCCAAGTCGGGCAGGGGCGGTCTTTCTTT. This chain links TRBV14 with TRBJ1-1; possibly TRBD1 for D (6 bases). Trimming took off 1 base at V and 12 bases at J, with 15 bases between the two ends. CDR3 length: 13 residues. Germline CDR1 reads SGHDN; CDR2 reads FVKESK. The complete variable domain, with remaining parts taken from reference TRBV14 and TRBJ1-1, reads EAGVTQFPSHSVIEKGQTVTLRCDPISGHDNLYWYRRVMGKEIKFLLHFVKESKQDESGMPNNRFLAERTGGTYSTLKVQPAELEDSGVYFCASSQVGQGRSFFGQGTRLTVV.

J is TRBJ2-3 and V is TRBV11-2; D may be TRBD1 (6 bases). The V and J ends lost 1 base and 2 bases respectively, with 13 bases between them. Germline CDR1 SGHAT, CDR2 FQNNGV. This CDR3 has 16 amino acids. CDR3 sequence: CASSLVGGDVTDTQYF. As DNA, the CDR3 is TGTGCCAGCAGCTTAGTTGGGGGCGACGTCACAGATACGCAGTATTTT.

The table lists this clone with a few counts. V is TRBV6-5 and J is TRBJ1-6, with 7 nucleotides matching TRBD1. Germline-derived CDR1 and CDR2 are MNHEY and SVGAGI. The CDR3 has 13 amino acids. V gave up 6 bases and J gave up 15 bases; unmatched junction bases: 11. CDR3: CASSSLRRDSLHF. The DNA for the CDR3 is TGTGCCAGCAGCTCCCTCCGGCGGGACAGCCTCCACTTT.

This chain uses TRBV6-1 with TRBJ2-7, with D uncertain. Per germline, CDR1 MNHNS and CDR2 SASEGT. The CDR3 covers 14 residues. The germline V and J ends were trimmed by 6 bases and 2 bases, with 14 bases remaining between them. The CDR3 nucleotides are TGTGCCAGCAGCGGCACATGGCAGGCCTACGAGCAGTACTTC. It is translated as CASSGTWQAYEQYF.

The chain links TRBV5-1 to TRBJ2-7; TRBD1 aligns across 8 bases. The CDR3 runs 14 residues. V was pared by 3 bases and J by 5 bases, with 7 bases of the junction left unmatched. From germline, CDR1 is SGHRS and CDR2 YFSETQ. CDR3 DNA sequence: TGCGCCAGCAGCTGGGACAGGAATCTCGACGAGCAGTACTTC. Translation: CASSWDRNLDEQYF.

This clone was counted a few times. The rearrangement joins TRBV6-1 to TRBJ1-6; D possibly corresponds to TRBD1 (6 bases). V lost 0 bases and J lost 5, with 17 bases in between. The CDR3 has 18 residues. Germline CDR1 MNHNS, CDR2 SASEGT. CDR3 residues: CASSEALGRGRDNSPLHF. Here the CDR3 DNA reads TGTGCCAGCAGTGAAGCGCTCGGCAGGGGCCGAGATAATTCACCCCTCCACTTT.

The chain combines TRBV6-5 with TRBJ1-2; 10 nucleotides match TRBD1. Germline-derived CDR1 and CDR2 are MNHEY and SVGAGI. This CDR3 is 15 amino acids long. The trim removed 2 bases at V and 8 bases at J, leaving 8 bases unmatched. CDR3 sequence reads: CASSYGTGAQSGYTF. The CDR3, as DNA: TGTGCCAGCAGTTACGGGACAGGGGCCCAATCGGGCTACACCTTC.

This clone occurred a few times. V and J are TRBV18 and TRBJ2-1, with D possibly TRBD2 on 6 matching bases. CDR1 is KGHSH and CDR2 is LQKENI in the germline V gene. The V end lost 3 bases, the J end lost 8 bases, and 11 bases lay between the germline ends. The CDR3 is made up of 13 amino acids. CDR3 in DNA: TGTGCCAGCTCACCGGGACTTATGGATGAGCAGTTCTTC. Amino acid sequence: CASSPGLMDEQFF.

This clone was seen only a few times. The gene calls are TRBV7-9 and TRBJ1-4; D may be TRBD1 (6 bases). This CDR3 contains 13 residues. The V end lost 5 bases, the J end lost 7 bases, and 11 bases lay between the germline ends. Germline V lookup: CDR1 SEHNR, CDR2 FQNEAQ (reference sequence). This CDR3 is CASSLRTVEKLFF. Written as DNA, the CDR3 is TGTGCCAGCAGCCTAAGGACAGTTGAAAAACTGTTTTTT.

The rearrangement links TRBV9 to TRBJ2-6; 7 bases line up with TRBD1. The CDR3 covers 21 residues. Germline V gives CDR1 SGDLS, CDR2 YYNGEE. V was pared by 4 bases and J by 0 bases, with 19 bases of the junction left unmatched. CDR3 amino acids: CASSLHFIGSGGSSGANVLTF. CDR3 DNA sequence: TGTGCCAGCAGCCTCCATTTCATAGGGTCAGGGGGTTCCTCTGGGGCCAACGTCCTGACTTTC.

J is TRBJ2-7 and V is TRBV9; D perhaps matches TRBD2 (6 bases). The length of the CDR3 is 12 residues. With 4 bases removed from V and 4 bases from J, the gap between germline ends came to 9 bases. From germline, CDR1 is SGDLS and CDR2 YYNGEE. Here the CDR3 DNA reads TGTGCCAGCAGCTCGGGGAGGTACGAGCAGTACTTC. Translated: CASSSGRYEQYF.

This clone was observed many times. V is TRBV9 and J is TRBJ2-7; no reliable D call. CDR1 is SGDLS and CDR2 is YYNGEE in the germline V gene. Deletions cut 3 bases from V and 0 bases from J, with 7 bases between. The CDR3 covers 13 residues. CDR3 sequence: CASSGLPSYEQYF. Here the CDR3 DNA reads TGTGCCAGCAGCGGTCTACCCTCCTACGAGCAGTACTTC.

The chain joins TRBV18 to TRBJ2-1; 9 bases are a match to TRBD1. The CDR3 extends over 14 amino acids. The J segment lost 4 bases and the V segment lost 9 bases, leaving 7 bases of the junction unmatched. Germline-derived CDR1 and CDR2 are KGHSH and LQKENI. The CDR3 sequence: CASSTGGTYNEQFF. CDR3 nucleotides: TGTGCCAGTTCTACAGGGGGCACTTACAATGAGCAGTTCTTC.

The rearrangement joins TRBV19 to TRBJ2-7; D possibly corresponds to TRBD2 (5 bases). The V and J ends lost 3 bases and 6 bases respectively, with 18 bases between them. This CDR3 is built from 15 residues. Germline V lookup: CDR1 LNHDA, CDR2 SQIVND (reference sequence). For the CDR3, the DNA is TGTGCCAGTAGTATGAGTAAGGCGGGCTCTGGCGAGCAGTACTTC. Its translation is CASSMSKAGSGEQYF.

The CDR3 DNA sequence: TGTGCCAGCAGCGCAACTAGCGGGGGCTTTGACAATGAGCAGTTCTTC. This codes for CASSATSGGFDNEQFF. This chain joins TRBV7-9 and TRBJ2-1, with 11 bases matching TRBD2. Germline CDR1 reads SEHNR; CDR2 reads FQNEAQ (reference sequence). The CDR3 is made up of 16 amino acids. V lost 5 bases and J lost 5; bases outside the gene matches: 8.

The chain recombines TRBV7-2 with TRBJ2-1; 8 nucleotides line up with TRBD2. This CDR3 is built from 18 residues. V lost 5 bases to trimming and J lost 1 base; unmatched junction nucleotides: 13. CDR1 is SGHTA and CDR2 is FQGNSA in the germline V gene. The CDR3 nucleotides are TGTGCCAGCAGCCCGCGCGCGGGGGGCTTGGGGTCCTACAATGAGCAGTTCTTC. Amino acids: CASSPRAGGLGSYNEQFF. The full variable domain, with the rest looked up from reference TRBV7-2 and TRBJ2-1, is GAGVSQSPSNKVTEKGKDVELRCDPISGHTALYWYRQSLGQGLEFLIYFQGNSAPDKSGLPSDRFSAERTGGSVSTLTIQRTQQEDSAVYLCASSPRAGGLGSYNEQFFGPGTRLTVL.

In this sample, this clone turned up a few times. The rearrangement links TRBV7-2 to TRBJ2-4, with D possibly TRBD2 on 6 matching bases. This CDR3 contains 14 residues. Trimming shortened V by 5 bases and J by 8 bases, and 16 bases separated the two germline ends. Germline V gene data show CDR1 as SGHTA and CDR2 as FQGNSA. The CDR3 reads CASSLGGFGDIQYF. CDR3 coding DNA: TGTGCCAGCAGCCTTGGGGGGTTTGGGGACATTCAGTACTTC.

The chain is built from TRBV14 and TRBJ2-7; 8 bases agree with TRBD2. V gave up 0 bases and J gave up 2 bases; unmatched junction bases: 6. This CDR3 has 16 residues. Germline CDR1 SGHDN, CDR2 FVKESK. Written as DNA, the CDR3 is TGTGCCAGCAGCCAAGAACGTAGTAGCGGGGCCTACGAGCAGTACTTC. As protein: CASSQERSSGAYEQYF.

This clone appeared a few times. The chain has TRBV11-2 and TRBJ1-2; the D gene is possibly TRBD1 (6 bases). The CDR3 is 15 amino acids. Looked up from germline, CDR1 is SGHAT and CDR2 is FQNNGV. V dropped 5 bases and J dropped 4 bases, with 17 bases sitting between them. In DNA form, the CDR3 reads TGTGCCAGCAGCGAAATACAGGGTTTTGGCTATGGCTACACCTTC. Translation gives CASSEIQGFGYGYTF.

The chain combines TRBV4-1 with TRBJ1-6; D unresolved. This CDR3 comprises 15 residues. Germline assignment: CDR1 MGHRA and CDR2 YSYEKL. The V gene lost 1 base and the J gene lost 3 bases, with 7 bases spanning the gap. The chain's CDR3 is CASSQGAGYNSPLHF. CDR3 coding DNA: TGCGCCAGCAGCCAAGGGGCAGGCTATAATTCACCCCTCCACTTT.

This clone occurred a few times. The CDR3 reads CASSSWRGGSEQYF. For the CDR3, the DNA is TGTGCCAGCAGCTCCTGGCGGGGGGGCAGTGAGCAGTACTTC. This rearrangement joins TRBV7-2 to TRBJ2-7; 9 bases fit TRBD2. The germline CDR1 and CDR2 sequences are SGHTA and FQGNSA. The CDR3 runs to 14 residues. Trimming removed 4 bases from V and 7 bases from J; junction bases left unmatched: 8.

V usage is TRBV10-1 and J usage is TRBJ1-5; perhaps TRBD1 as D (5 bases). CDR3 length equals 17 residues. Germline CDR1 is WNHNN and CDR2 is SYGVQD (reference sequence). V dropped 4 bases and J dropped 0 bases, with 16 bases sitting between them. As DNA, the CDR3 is TGCGCCAGCAGTGGGGGGGAACGTCAATATAGCAATCAGCCCCAGCATTTT. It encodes CASSGGERQYSNQPQHF.

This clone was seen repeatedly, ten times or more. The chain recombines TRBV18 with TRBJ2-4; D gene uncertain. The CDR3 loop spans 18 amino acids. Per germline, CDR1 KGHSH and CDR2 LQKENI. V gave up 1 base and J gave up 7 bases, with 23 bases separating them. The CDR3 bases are TGTGCCAGCTCACCACTTAAAGTCCCGGGTGATACGAGGAACATTCAGTACTTC. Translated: CASSPLKVPGDTRNIQYF.

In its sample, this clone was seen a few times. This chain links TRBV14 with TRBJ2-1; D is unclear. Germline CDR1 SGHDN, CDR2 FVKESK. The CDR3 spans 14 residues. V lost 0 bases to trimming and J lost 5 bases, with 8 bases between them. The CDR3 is CASSQELPNNEQFF. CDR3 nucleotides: TGTGCCAGCAGCCAAGAACTGCCGAACAATGAGCAGTTCTTC.

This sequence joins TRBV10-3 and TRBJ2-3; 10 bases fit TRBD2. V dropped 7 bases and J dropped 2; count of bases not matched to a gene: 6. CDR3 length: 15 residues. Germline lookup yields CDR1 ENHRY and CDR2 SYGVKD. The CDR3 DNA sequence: TGTGCCATCATGGGGACTAGCGAGGACACAGATACGCAGTATTTT. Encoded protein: CAIMGTSEDTDTQYF.

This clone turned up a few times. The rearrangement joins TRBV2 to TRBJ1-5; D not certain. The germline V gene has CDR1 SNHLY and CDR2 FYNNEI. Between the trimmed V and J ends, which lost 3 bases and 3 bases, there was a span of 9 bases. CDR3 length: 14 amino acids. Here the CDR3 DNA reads TGTGCCAGCAGTGACTGGACTGACAATCAGCCCCAGCATTTT. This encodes CASSDWTDNQPQHF.

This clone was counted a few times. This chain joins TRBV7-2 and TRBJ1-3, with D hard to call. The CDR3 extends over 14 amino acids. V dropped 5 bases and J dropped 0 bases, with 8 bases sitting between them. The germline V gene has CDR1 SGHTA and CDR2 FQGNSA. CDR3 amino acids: CASSNGVSGNTIYF. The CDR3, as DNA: TGTGCCAGCAGCAACGGGGTCTCTGGAAACACCATATATTTT. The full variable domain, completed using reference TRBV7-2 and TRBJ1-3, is GAGVSQSPSNKVTEKGKDVELRCDPISGHTALYWYRQSLGQGLEFLIYFQGNSAPDKSGLPSDRFSAERTGGSVSTLTIQRTQQEDSAVYLCASSNGVSGNTIYFGEGSWLTVV.

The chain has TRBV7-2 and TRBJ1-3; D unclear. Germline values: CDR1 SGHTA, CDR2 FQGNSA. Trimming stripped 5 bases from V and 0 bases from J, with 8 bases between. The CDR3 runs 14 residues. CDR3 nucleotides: TGTGCCAGCAGCCCCGAGCCCTCTGGAAACACCATATATTTT. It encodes CASSPEPSGNTIYF.

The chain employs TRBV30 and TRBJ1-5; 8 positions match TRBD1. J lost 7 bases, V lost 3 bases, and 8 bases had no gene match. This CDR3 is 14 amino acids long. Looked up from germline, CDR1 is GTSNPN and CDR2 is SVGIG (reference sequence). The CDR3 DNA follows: TGTGCCTGGAGCACCCCAGGGGGCTTGCAGCCCCAGCATTTT. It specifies CAWSTPGGLQPQHF. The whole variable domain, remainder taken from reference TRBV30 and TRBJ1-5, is SQTIHQWPATLVQPVGSPLSLECTVEGTSNPNLYWYRQAAGRGLQLLFYSVGIGQISSEVPQNLSASRPQDRQFILSSKKLLLSDSGFYLCAWSTPGGLQPQHFGDGTRLSIL.

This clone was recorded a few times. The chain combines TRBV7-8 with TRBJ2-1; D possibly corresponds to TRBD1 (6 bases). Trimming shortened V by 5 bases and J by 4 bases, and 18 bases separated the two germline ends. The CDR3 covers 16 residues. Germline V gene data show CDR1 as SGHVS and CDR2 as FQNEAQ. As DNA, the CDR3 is TGTGCCAGCAGCCAACCCCACAGGGACCCATACAATGAGCAGTTCTTC. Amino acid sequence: CASSQPHRDPYNEQFF. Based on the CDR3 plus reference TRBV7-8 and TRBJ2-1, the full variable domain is GAGVSQSPRYKVAKRGQDVALRCDPISGHVSLFWYQQALGQGPEFLTYFQNEAQLDKSGLPSDRFFAERPEGSVSTLKIQRTQQEDSAVYLCASSQPHRDPYNEQFFGPGTRLTVL.

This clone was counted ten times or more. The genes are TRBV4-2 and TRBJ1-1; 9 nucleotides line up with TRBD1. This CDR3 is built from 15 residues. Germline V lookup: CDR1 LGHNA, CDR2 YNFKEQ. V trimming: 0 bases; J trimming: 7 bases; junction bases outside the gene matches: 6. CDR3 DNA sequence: TGTGCCAGCAGCCAAGACGGGGACAGGGACGATGAAGCTTTCTTT. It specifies CASSQDGDRDDEAFF.

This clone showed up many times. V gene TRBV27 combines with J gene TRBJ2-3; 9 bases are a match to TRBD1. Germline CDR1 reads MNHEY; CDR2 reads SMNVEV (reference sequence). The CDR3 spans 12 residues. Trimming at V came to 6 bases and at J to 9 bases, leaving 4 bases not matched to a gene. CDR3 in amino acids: CASRPGQGTQYF. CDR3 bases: TGTGCCAGCAGACCCGGACAGGGGACGCAGTATTTT.